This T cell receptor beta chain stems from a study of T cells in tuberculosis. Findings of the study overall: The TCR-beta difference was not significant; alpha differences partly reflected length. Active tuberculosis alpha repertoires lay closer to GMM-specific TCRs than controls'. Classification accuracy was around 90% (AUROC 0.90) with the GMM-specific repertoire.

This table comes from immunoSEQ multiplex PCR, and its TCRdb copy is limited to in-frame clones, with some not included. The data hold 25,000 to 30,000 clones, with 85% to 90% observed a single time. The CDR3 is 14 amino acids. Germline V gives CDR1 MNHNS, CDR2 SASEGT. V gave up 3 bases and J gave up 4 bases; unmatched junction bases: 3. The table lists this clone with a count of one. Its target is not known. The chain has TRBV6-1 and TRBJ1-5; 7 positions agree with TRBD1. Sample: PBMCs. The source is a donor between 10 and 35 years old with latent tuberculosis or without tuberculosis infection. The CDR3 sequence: CASSDDRVNQPQHF. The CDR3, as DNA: TGTGCCAGCAGTGATGACAGGGTTAATCAGCCCCAGCATTTT.